A selection of T cell receptor beta chains follows, all from one sample in a study of B cell selection in AIRE deficiency. Sequencing was performed with immunoSEQ multiplex PCR; in TCRdb, only in-frame clones are kept and a portion is missing. This repertoire shows some 20,000 clones, 97% found once; its top ten account for more than 0.15%. The sequenced sample was conventional CD4+ T cells sorted from PBMCs. These receptors all stem from a human donor with AIRE deficiency. CDR3s include the opening cysteine and the closing phenylalanine or tryptophan. D genes are given only for firm matches. Clone size is stated in some rows and not others, as once, few, many or a class when expanded.

CDR3nt	CDR3aa	j_gene	v_gene	d_gene	abundance
TGCGCCAGCAGCCAAGAACAGGGAGGAGGCTACAATGAGCAGTTCTTC	CASSQEQGGGYNEQFF	TRBJ2-1	TRBV4-3	.	.
TGCGCCAGCAGCCAAGAGTATAACTCTGGAAACACCATATATTTT	CASSQEYNSGNTIYF	TRBJ1-3	TRBV4-1	.	.
TGTGCCAGCAGTGGGGGCGGGATTACAGATACGCAGTATTTT	CASSGGGITDTQYF	TRBJ2-3	TRBV28	.	.
TGTGCCAGCAGTTACTCCCTCCTAACACAAGAGACCCAGTACTTC	CASSYSLLTQETQYF	TRBJ2-5	TRBV6-5	.	.
TGTGCCTGGAGTGCACAGGGGAATCAGCCCCAGCATTTT	CAWSAQGNQPQHF	TRBJ1-5	TRBV30	TRBD1	.
TGTGCCAGTAAATCCCAAATAGGGCCCGGGGAGCTGTTTTTT	CASKSQIGPGELFF	TRBJ2-2	TRBV19	.	.
TGTGCCAGCAGTCAGGGGGCAGGGCAGCCCCAGCATTTT	CASSQGAGQPQHF	TRBJ1-5	TRBV6-4	TRBD1	.
TGTGCCAGCAGTCCAAGGTGGGGGGGCCCCCAGAGTCAGCCCCAGCATTTT	CASSPRWGGPQSQPQHF	TRBJ1-5	TRBV27	.	.
TGTGCCAGCAGCCTTCAGATGTCCTCCGGAAACACCATATATTTT	CASSLQMSSGNTIYF	TRBJ1-3	TRBV11-2	.	.
TGTGCCAGCAGCGCAAGTCCCGGGACTAGCCCCACAGATACGCAGTATTTT	CASSASPGTSPTDTQYF	TRBJ2-3	TRBV9	TRBD2	.
TGTGCCAGCAGCTTAAGGTGGCGGGAACAAAGAGACTATGGCTACACCTTC	CASSLRWREQRDYGYTF	TRBJ1-2	TRBV7-8	.	.
TGTGCCAGTAGTACCTCGGGACACTATACCTACGAGCAGTACTTC	CASSTSGHYTYEQYF	TRBJ2-7	TRBV19	.	.
TGTGCCAGCAGTTACGGGACATCTCTCTACAATGAGCAGTTCTTC	CASSYGTSLYNEQFF	TRBJ2-1	TRBV6-5	.	.
TGTGCCAGTAGTATCACAGGGGGAGGTAGCGGTTCACCCCTCCACTTT	CASSITGGGSGSPLHF	TRBJ1-6	TRBV19	TRBD1	.
TGTGCCAGCAACACGGGGCTGGCGGGCACTGAAGCTTTCTTT	CASNTGLAGTEAFF	TRBJ1-1	TRBV5-4	.	once
TGTGCCAACCACCCCCAGCGGGAGTATAATGAGCAGTTCTTC	CANHPQREYNEQFF	TRBJ2-1	TRBV10-3	TRBD2	.
TGTGCCAGCAGCTTGGAAGGGGCGGCCTACAATGAGCAGTTCTTC	CASSLEGAAYNEQFF	TRBJ2-1	TRBV5-4	.	.
TGTGCCAGCAGTCCCTGGACAGGGGGGGAGCAGTACTTC	CASSPWTGGEQYF	TRBJ2-7	TRBV28	TRBD1	.
TGTGCCAGCGGGCGGCGGGCGGGTGAAAAACTGTTTTTT	CASGRRAGEKLFF	TRBJ1-4	TRBV9	.	.
TGTGCCAGTAGTATAGGTTCGGGGGGGCGATACGGGGCCAACGTCCTGACTTTC	CASSIGSGGRYGANVLTF	TRBJ2-6	TRBV19	TRBD2	.
TGTGCCAGCAGTGCCAGAATAAGCACAGATACGCAGTATTTT	CASSARISTDTQYF	TRBJ2-3	TRBV25-1	.	.
TGTGCCAGCAGCCGCGGACAGGGGGCGTCTCCGGTTGGCTACACCTTC	CASSRGQGASPVGYTF	TRBJ1-2	TRBV4-2	TRBD1	.